This is a list of T cell receptor beta chains from one sample in a study of cytomegalovirus exposure and HLA in healthy donors. TCRdb keeps only in-frame clones here, not all; method: immunoSEQ multiplex PCR. Here the sample spans some 200,000 clones, 79% being singletons. The source material was PBMCs. These TCRs come from a woman aged 45-59 years in good health and CMV-seronegative. Both conserved end residues are part of each CDR3. D genes are given only for firm matches. Some rows mark clone size as missing; the rest say once, few, many or name a class of expanded clone.

V	J	size	D	DNA	CDR3
TRBV9	TRBJ2-2	once	.	TGTGCCAGCAGCGTAGGGGGGGCCGGGGAGCTGTTTTTT	CASSVGGAGELFF
TRBV5-4	TRBJ1-1	.	TRBD1	TGTGCCAGCAGCTCAGCCCGGGACAGGGGCACTGAAGCTTTCTTT	CASSSARDRGTEAFF
TRBV9	TRBJ1-1	.	.	TGTGCCAGCAGCGGGACACCAACGAACACTGAAGCTTTCTTT	CASSGTPTNTEAFF
TRBV7-2	TRBJ1-4	.	TRBD1	TGTGCCAGCAGCACCCAAGGGGGCGGTAATGAAAAACTGTTTTTT	CASSTQGGGNEKLFF
TRBV19	TRBJ2-2	once	.	TGTGCCAGTAGTCTGACAGGCCAGGGGGAGCTGTTTTTT	CASSLTGQGELFF
TRBV5-1	TRBJ2-7	.	TRBD1	TGCGCCAGCAGCTTGGCCACAGGGGTAGGCGAGCAGTACTTC	CASSLATGVGEQYF
TRBV28	TRBJ2-7	.	.	TGTGCCAGCAGTTTAGATCCCGGTTCCCGTTTCTACGAGCAGTACTTC	CASSLDPGSRFYEQYF
TRBV6-6	TRBJ1-2	.	TRBD1	TGTGCCAGCTTGGATTGGGGACAGACTAACTATGGCTACACCTTC	CASLDWGQTNYGYTF
TRBV28	TRBJ2-7	few	TRBD1	TGTGCCAGCAGTTTTCTAAGGACAGGAACGACCTACGAGCAGTACTTC	CASSFLRTGTTYEQYF
TRBV7-3	TRBJ2-3	.	.	TGTGCCAGCAGCTTAATGGGGCAGCCCACAGATACGCAGTATTTT	CASSLMGQPTDTQYF